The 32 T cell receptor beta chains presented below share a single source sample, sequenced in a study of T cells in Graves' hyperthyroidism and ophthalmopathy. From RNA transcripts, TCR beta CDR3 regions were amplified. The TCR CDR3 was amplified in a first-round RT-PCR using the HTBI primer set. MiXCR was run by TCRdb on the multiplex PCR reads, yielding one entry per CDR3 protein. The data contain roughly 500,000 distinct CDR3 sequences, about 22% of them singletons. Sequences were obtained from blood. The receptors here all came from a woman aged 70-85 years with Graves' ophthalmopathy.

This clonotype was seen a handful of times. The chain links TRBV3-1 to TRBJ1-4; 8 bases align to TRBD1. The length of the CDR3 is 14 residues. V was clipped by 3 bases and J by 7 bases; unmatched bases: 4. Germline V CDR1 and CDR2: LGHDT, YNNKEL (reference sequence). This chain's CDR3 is CASSQWTGTEKLFF. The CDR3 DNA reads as TGTGCCAGCAGCCAGTGGACAGGGACTGAAAAACTGTTTTTT.

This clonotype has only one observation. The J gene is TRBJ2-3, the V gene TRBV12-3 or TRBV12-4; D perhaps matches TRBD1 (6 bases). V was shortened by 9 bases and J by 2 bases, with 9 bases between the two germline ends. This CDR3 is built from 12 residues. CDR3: CASSGATDTQYF. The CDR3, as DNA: TGTGCCAGTTCAGGGGCCACAGATACGCAGTATTTT.

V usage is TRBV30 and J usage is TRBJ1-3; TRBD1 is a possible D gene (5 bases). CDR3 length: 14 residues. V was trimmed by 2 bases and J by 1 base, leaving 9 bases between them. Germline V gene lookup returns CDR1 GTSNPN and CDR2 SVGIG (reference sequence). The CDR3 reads CAWSIGTSGNTIYF. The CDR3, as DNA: TGTGCCTGGAGTATTGGGACGTCTGGAAACACCATATATTTT.

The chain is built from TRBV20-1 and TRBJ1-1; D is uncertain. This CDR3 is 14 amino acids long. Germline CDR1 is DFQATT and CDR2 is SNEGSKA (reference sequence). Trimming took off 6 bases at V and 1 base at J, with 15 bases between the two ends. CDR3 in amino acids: CSAPEGVPNTEAFF. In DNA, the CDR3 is TGCAGTGCCCCAGAAGGTGTTCCGAACACTGAAGCTTTCTTT.

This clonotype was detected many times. This chain's CDR3 is CASSLNAGRQETQYF. For the CDR3, the DNA is TGTGCCAGCAGCTTAAATGCGGGACGGCAAGAGACCCAGTACTTC. The chain employs TRBV7-8 and TRBJ2-5; D possibly corresponds to TRBD2 (6 bases). The V gene's germline CDR1 is SGHVS and CDR2 FQNEAQ. This CDR3 is built from 15 residues. With 2 bases removed from V and 2 bases from J, the gap between germline ends came to 12 bases.

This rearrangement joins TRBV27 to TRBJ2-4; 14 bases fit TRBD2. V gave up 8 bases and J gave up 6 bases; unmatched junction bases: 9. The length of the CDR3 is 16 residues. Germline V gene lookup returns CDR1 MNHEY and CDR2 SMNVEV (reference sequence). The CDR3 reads CASRPGTSGSPNIQYF. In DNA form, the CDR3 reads TGTGCCAGCCGACCCGGGACTAGCGGGAGCCCAAACATTCAGTACTTC.

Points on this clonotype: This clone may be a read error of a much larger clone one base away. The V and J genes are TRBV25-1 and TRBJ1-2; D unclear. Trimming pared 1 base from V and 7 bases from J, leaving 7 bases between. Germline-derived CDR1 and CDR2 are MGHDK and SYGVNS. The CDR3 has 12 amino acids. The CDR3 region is CASSEWASGYTF. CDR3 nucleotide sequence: TGTGCCAGCAGTGAATGGGCCTCTGGCTACACCTTC.

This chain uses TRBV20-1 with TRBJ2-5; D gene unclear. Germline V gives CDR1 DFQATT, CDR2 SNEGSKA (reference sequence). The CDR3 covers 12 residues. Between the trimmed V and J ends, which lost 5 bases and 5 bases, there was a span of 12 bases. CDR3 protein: CSALLRQETQYF. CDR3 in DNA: TGCAGTGCTCTATTGCGGCAGGAGACCCAGTACTTC.

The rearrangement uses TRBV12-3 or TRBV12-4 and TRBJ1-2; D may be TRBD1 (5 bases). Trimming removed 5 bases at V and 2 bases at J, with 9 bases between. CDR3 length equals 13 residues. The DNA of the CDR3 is TGTGCCAGCAGTCGGAACAGGAACTATGGCTACACCTTC. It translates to CASSRNRNYGYTF.

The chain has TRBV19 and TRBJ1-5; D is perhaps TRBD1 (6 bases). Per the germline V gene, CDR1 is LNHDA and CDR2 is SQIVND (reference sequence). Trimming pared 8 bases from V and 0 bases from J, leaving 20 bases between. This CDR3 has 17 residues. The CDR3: CASEDNRALYSNQPQHF. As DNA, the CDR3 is TGTGCCAGTGAAGATAACAGGGCTCTTTATAGCAATCAGCCCCAGCATTTT.

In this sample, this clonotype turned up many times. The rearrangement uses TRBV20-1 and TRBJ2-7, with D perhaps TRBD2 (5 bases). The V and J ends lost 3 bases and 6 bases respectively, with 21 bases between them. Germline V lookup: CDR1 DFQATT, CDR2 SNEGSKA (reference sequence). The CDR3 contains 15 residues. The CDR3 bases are TGCAGTGCTAGGGCGTCTGAGAGAGGGCCGGCCGAGCAGTACTTC. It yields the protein CSARASERGPAEQYF.

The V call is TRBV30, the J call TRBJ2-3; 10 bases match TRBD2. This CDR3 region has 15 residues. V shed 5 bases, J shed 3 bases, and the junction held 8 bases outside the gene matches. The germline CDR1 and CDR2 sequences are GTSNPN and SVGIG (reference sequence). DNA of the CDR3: TGTGCCTGGGGTTCTAGCGGGAGTTGGACAGATACGCAGTATTTT. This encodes CAWGSSGSWTDTQYF.

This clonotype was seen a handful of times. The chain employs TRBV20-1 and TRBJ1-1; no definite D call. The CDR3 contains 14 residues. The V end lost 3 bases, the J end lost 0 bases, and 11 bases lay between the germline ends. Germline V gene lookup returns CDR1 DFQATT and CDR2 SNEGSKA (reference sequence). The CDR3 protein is CSARVGLMNTEAFF. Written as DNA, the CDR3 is TGCAGTGCTAGGGTTGGCCTGATGAACACTGAAGCTTTCTTT.

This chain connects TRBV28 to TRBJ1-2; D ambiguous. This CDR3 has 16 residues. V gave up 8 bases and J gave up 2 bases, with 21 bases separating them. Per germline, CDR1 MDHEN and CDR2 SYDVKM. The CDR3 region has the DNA TGTGCCAGCTCACCATTTCTAGCAGACACCAACTATGGCTACACCTTC. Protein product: CASSPFLADTNYGYTF.

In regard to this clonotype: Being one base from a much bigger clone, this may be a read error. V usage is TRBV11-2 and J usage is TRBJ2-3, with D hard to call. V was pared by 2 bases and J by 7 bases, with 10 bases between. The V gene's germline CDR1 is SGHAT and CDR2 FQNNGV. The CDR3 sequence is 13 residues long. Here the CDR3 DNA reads TGTGCCAGCAGCTTAAGGGTTTCATATACGCAGTATTTT. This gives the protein CASSLRVSYTQYF.

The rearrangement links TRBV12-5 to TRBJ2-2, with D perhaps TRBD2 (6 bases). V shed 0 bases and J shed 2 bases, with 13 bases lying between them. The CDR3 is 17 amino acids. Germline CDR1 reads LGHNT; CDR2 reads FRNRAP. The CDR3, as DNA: TGTGCTAGTGGTTTGGTACCGGTCACTAGCAACACCGGGGAGCTGTTTTTT. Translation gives CASGLVPVTSNTGELFF.

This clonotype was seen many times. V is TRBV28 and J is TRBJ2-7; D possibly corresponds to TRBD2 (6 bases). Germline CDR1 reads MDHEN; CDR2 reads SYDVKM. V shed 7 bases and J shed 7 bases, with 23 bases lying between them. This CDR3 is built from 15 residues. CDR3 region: CASTLGGGGSLEQYF. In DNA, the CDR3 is TGTGCCAGCACCTTGGGGGGAGGAGGGTCTCTAGAGCAGTACTTC. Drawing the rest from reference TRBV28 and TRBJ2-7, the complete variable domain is DVKVTQSSRYLVKRTGEKVFLECVQDMDHENMFWYRQDPGLGLRLIYFSYDVKMKEKGDIPEGYSVSREKKERFSLILESASTNQTSMYLCASTLGGGGSLEQYFGPGTRLTVT.

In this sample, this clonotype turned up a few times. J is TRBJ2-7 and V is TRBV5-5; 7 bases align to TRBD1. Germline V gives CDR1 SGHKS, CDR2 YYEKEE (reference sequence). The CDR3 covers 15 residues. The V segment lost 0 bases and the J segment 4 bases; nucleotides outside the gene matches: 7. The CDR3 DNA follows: TGTGCCAGCAGCTTGGAAGGAGCAGGGGGTTACGAGCAGTACTTC. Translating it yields CASSLEGAGGYEQYF.

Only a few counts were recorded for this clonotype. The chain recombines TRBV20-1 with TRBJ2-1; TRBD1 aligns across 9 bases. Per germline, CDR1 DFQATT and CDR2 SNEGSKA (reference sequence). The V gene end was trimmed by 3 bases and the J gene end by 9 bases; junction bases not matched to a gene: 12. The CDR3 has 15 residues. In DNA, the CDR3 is TGCAGTGCTAGCCTAGGCTCAATGACAGGGGGTGAGCAGTTCTTC. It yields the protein CSASLGSMTGGEQFF.

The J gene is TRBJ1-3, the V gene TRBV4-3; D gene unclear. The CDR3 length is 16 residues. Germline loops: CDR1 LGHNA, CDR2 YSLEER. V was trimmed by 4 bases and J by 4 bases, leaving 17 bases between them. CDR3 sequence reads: CASSPDPLIPGNTIYF. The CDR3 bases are TGCGCCAGCAGCCCCGACCCCCTAATCCCCGGAAACACCATATATTTT.

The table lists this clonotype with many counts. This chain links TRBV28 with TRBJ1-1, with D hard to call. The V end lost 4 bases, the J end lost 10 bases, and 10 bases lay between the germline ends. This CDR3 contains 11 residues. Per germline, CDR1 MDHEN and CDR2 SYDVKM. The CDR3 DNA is TGTGCCAGCAGTTACAGCCTGGGAGCTTTCTTT. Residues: CASSYSLGAFF. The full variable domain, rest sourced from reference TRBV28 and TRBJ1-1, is DVKVTQSSRYLVKRTGEKVFLECVQDMDHENMFWYRQDPGLGLRLIYFSYDVKMKEKGDIPEGYSVSREKKERFSLILESASTNQTSMYLCASSYSLGAFFGQGTRLTVV.

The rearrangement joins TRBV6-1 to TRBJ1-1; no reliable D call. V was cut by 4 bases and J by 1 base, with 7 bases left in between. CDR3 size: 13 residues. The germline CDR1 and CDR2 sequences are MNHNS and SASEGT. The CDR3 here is CASSAWGNTEAFF. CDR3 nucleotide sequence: TGTGCCAGCAGTGCATGGGGGAACACTGAAGCTTTCTTT.

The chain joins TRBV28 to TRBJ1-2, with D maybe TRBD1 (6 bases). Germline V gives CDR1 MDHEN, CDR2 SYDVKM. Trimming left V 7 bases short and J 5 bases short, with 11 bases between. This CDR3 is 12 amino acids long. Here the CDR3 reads CASIRGGYGYTF. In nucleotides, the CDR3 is TGTGCCAGCATCCGAGGGGGATATGGCTACACCTTC.

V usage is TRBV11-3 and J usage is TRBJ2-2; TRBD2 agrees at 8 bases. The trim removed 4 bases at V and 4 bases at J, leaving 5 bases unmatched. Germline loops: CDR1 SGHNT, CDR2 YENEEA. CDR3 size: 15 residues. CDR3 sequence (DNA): TGTGCCAGCAGCTACACTAGCGGTGGCACCGGGGAGCTGTTTTTT. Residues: CASSYTSGGTGELFF. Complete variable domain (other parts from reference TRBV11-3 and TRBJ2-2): EAGVVQSPRYKIIEKKQPVAFWCNPISGHNTLYWYLQNLGQGPELLIRYENEEAVDDSQLPKDRFSAERLKGVDSTLKIQPAELGDSAVYLCASSYTSGGTGELFFGEGSRLTVL.

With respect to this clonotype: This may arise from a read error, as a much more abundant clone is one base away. The CDR3: CASSITRGSRTNNEQFF. The DNA for the CDR3 is TGTGCCAGCAGTATCACTAGGGGCAGCCGAACTAACAATGAGCAGTTCTTC. V usage is TRBV27 and J usage is TRBJ2-1, with D tentatively TRBD1 or TRBD2 (5 bases each). Germline V gene sequence: CDR1 MNHEY, CDR2 SMNVEV (reference sequence). The CDR3 is 17 amino acids. The V end lost 5 bases, the J end lost 5 bases, and 22 bases lay between the germline ends.

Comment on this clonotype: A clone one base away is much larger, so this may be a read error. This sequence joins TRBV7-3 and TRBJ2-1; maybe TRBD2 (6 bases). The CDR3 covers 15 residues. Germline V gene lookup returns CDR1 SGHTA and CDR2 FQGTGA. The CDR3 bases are TGTGCCAGCAGCTTACTTAGCGGCAGCGGAAATGAGAAGTTCTTC. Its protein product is CASSLLSGSGNEKFF.

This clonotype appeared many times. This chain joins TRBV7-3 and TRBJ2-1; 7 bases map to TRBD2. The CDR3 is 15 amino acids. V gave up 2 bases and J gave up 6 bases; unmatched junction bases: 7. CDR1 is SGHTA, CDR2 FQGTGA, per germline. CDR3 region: CASSLVASGLNEQFF. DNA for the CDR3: TGTGCCAGCAGCTTAGTAGCTAGCGGACTCAATGAGCAGTTCTTC. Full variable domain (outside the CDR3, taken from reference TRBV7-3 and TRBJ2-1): GAGVSQTPSNKVTEKGKYVELRCDPISGHTALYWYRQSLGQGPEFLIYFQGTGAADDSGLPNDRFFAVRPEGSVSTLKIQRTERGDSAVYLCASSLVASGLNEQFFGPGTRLTVL.

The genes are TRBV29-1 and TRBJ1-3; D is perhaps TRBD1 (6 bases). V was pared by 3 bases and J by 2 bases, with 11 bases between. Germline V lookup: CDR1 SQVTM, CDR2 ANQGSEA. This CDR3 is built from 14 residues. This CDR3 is CSVERGAAGNTIYF. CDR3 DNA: TGCAGCGTTGAGCGGGGGGCTGCTGGAAACACCATATATTTT.

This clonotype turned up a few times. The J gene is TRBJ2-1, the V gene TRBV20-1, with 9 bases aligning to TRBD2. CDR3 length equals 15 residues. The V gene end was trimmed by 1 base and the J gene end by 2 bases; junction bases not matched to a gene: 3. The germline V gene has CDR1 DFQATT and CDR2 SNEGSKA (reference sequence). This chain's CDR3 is CSARVASGTYNEQFF. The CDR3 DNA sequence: TGCAGTGCTAGAGTCGCTAGCGGGACCTACAATGAGCAGTTCTTC.

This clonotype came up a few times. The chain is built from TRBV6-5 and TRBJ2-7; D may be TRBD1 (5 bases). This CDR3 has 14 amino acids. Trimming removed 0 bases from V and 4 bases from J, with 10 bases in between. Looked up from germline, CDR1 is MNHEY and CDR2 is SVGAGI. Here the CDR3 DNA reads TGTGCCAGCAGTTACTCCCCTGGGGCATACGAGCAGTACTTC. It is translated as CASSYSPGAYEQYF.

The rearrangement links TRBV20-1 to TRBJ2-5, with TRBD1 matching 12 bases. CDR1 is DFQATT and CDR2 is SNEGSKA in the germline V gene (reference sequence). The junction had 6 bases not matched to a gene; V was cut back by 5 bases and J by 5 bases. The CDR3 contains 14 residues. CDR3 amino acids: CSALGQGAGETQYF. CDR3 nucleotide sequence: TGCAGTGCTCTGGGACAGGGGGCGGGGGAGACCCAGTACTTC.

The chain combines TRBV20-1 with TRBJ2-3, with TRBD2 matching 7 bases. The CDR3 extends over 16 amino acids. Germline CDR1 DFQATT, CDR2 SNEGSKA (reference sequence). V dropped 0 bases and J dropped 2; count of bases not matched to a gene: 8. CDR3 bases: TGCAGTGCTAGAGATTGGGAGCGGGGCAACACAGATACGCAGTATTTT. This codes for CSARDWERGNTDTQYF.